Listed below are T cell receptor beta chains from one sample, sequenced in a study of CD8+CD57+ T cells in acquired aplastic anemia. MiXCR, run by TCRdb on the reads, gives a single entry per CDR3 protein. This table holds 250,000 to 300,000 distinct CDR3 sequences, 56% found once. Sequencing used sorted CD4+, CD8+, or CD8+CD57+ T cells (not recorded which) from PBMCs. These receptor sequences come from a human donor with aplastic anemia. Both conserved end residues are part of each CDR3. D genes are given only for firm matches. Only part of the rows carry a size: once, few, many, or a class if the clone is expanded.

size: NA; V: TRBV7-3; D: TRBD2; J: TRBJ2-7; DNA: TGTGCCAGCAGCCATTTCCCCGGGACTAGGGGATCCTACGAGCAGTACTTC; CDR3: CASSHFPGTRGSYEQYF
size: many; V: TRBV9; D: NA; J: TRBJ1-3; DNA: TGTGCCAGCAGCGTATTGGCGGAAGTCCCTGGAAACACCATATATTTT; CDR3: CASSVLAEVPGNTIYF
size: NA; V: TRBV7-9; D: NA; J: TRBJ2-2; DNA: TGTGCCAGCAGCATCGGGGCAGGGCAGGACACCGGGGAGCTGTTTTTT; CDR3: CASSIGAGQDTGELFF
size: many; V: TRBV12-1; D: NA; J: TRBJ2-7; DNA: TGTGCCAGCAGCTTCCCAAGGTTAAAAGGGACCATATCGCAGTACTTC; CDR3: CASSFPRLKGTISQYF
size: few; V: TRBV24-1; D: TRBD1; J: TRBJ1-5; DNA: TGTGCCACCAGTTCCGGGACAGGGGCCCAGCCCCAGCATTTT; CDR3: CATSSGTGAQPQHF
size: NA; V: TRBV29-1; D: TRBD1; J: TRBJ2-1; DNA: TGCAGCGTTGGTGCCCCAACAGGGGCGACCTACAATGAGCAGTTCTTC; CDR3: CSVGAPTGATYNEQFF
size: few; V: TRBV5-4; D: NA; J: TRBJ1-2; DNA: TGTGCCAGCAGACCACAGGGAGGTGGCTACGGCTACACCTTC; CDR3: CASRPQGGGYGYTF
size: few; V: TRBV7-9; D: NA; J: TRBJ2-7; DNA: TGTGCCAGCAGCACCCCGACAGTCTCCTACGAGCAGTACTTC; CDR3: CASSTPTVSYEQYF
size: NA; V: TRBV2; D: NA; J: TRBJ2-3; DNA: TGTGCCAGCAGTGAAGACGAGGATCCCACAGATACGCAGTATTTT; CDR3: CASSEDEDPTDTQYF
size: few; V: TRBV11-2; D: NA; J: TRBJ2-3; DNA: TGTGCCAGCAGCTTAGAGAACACAGATACGCAGTATTTT; CDR3: CASSLENTDTQYF
size: many; V: TRBV10-3; D: NA; J: TRBJ2-1; DNA: TGTGCCATCAGTTTAGACAGAAACAATGAGCAGTTCTTC; CDR3: CAISLDRNNEQFF
size: NA; V: TRBV20-1; D: TRBD2; J: TRBJ2-3; DNA: TGCAGTGTGGTCGGGACTAGAGCCACAGATACGCAGTATTTT; CDR3: CSVVGTRATDTQYF
size: NA; V: TRBV10-3; D: NA; J: TRBJ2-6; DNA: TGTGCCAGCAGGGACAACTCTGGGGCCAACGTCCTGACTTTC; CDR3: CASRDNSGANVLTF
size: once; V: TRBV7-3; D: NA; J: TRBJ1-5; DNA: TGTGCCAGCATCCTTAGTGGGATTAAGTGCAATCAGCCCCAGCATTTT; CDR3: CASILSGIKCNQPQHF
size: NA; V: TRBV6-1; D: TRBD2; J: TRBJ2-2; DNA: TGTGCCAGCAGCAAAACTAGCGGGAACACCGGGGAGCTGTTTTTT; CDR3: CASSKTSGNTGELFF
size: NA; V: TRBV5-4; D: NA; J: TRBJ1-4; DNA: TGTGCCAGCAGCTTTCGTGGGGTAAATGAAAAACTGTTTTTT; CDR3: CASSFRGVNEKLFF
size: few; V: TRBV10-2; D: TRBD2; J: TRBJ2-7; DNA: TGCGCCAGCAGAAAGGAACTAGCGGCCTCCGAGCAGTACTTC; CDR3: CASRKELAASEQYF
size: many; V: TRBV20-1; D: TRBD1; J: TRBJ2-7; DNA: TGCAGTGCTAGAGATCAGGGGGCGAAGCACTACGAGCAGTACTTC; CDR3: CSARDQGAKHYEQYF
size: NA; V: TRBV4-3; D: TRBD1; J: TRBJ2-7; DNA: TGCGCCAGCAGCCTCCTCGGACAGGGCGACGAGCAGTACTTC; CDR3: CASSLLGQGDEQYF
size: NA; V: TRBV6-5; D: NA; J: TRBJ1-3; DNA: TGTGCCAGCAGTTACGTGCCCGGGTTTGGAAACACCATATATTTT; CDR3: CASSYVPGFGNTIYF
size: once; V: TRBV7-2; D: NA; J: TRBJ1-6; DNA: TGTGCCAGCAGCTTCGGAAAGGGGCGGAATTCACCCCTCCACTTT; CDR3: CASSFGKGRNSPLHF
size: NA; V: TRBV7-2; D: NA; J: TRBJ2-3; DNA: TGTGCCAGCAGCCCCCTTGAGGGGACGCAGTATTTT; CDR3: CASSPLEGTQYF
size: many; V: TRBV19; D: NA; J: TRBJ1-5; DNA: TGTGCCAGTAGTCACCGGGACCGAGGCTCGGGCAATCAGCCCCAGCATTTT; CDR3: CASSHRDRGSGNQPQHF
size: many; V: TRBV11-2; D: NA; J: TRBJ2-1; DNA: TGTGCCAGCAGCTTAGATGGGGCAGGGACGTCCTACAATGAGCAGTTCTTC; CDR3: CASSLDGAGTSYNEQFF
size: many; V: TRBV6-5; D: NA; J: TRBJ1-1; DNA: TGTGCCAGCAGTTACTCGTTCCCAGGGAGGACTGAAGCTTTCTTT; CDR3: CASSYSFPGRTEAFF
size: NA; V: TRBV7-3; D: NA; J: TRBJ2-7; DNA: TGTGCCAGCAGCCCGACGGGGCGCTACGAGCAGTACTTC; CDR3: CASSPTGRYEQYF
size: NA; V: TRBV10-1; D: NA; J: TRBJ2-5; DNA: TGCGCCAGCTCCAGGCGGGACCAAGAGACCCAGTACTTC; CDR3: CASSRRDQETQYF
size: once; V: TRBV2; D: NA; J: TRBJ1-1; DNA: TGTGCCAGCTGGGCCAACACTGAAGCTTTCTTT; CDR3: CASWANTEAFF
size: many; V: TRBV6-5; D: TRBD1; J: TRBJ2-2; DNA: TGTGCCAGCAGTTACTCCCACTTCAGGACAGGGGGCACCGGGGAGCTGTTTTTT; CDR3: CASSYSHFRTGGTGELFF
size: few; V: TRBV7-8; D: TRBD1; J: TRBJ2-7; DNA: TGTGCCAGCAGCTATGGGACAGGGGGTAACTCCTACGAGCAGTACTTC; CDR3: CASSYGTGGNSYEQYF
size: NA; V: TRBV6-2/TRBV6-3; D: NA; J: TRBJ2-7; DNA: TGTGCCAGCAGTCCCAACCACGAGCAGTACTTC; CDR3: CASSPNHEQYF
size: many; V: TRBV6-5; D: TRBD2; J: TRBJ2-7; DNA: TGTGCCAGCAGTCGCCGGACTAGCGGGGGGGAAACACAGTACGAGCAGTACTTC; CDR3: CASSRRTSGGETQYEQYF
size: NA; V: TRBV6-1; D: NA; J: TRBJ2-7; DNA: TGTGCCAGCAGGGTCCCAGTGGCGGGACCCATTAGCCACGAGCAGTACTTC; CDR3: CASRVPVAGPISHEQYF
size: NA; V: TRBV5-6; D: NA; J: TRBJ1-6; DNA: TGTGCCAGCAGCTTGGAAGTTAATTCACCCCTCCACTTT; CDR3: CASSLEVNSPLHF
size: many; V: TRBV5-1; D: TRBD1; J: TRBJ2-1; DNA: TGCGCCAGCAGCTTGAAAGGGGGGACAGGGCTCAGCTCCTACAATGAGCAGTTCTTC; CDR3: CASSLKGGTGLSSYNEQFF
size: NA; V: TRBV20-1; D: NA; J: TRBJ1-5; DNA: TGCAGTGCTAGCAGGACGACAGGCGGCAATCAGCCCCAGCATTTT; CDR3: CSASRTTGGNQPQHF
size: NA; V: TRBV20-1; D: NA; J: TRBJ1-5; DNA: TGCAGTGCCCCAAAACAGGGATTTAGCAATCAGCCCCAGCATTTT; CDR3: CSAPKQGFSNQPQHF
size: NA; V: TRBV24-1; D: NA; J: TRBJ2-3; DNA: TGTGCCACCAGTGATTTTAGGACAAGCGGCACAGATACGCAGTATTTT; CDR3: CATSDFRTSGTDTQYF
size: NA; V: TRBV20-1; D: TRBD1; J: TRBJ2-7; DNA: TGCAGTGCTACCGAGCCGGGACAGCTTTACTACGAGCAGTACTTC; CDR3: CSATEPGQLYYEQYF
size: few; V: TRBV7-9; D: TRBD1; J: TRBJ2-1; DNA: TGTGCCAGCAGCGCGACAGGGTTTAATGAGCAGTTCTTC; CDR3: CASSATGFNEQFF
size: few; V: TRBV20-1; D: NA; J: TRBJ1-3; DNA: TGCAGTGCTAGAGGACCGGGAAACACCATATATTTT; CDR3: CSARGPGNTIYF